There are many counts of the clone carrying this T cell receptor (beta chain). With V trimmed by 8 bases and J by 4 bases, 6 bases remained unmatched. This CDR3 region has 13 residues. Germline CDR1 MDHEN, CDR2 SYDVKM. TCRdb reprocessed the RT-PCR reads with MiXCR, giving one entry per CDR3 protein. The data show about 680,000 distinct CDR3 sequences, with 14% seen just once and just over 3.5% held by the top ten. This TCR derives from a female donor in good health, serving as a healthy control. The chain carries TRBV28 and TRBJ2-3, with 7 bases identical to TRBD1. Material: memory CD4+ T cells from blood. CDR3 in DNA: TGTGCCAGCCAAACAGGACAGGCAGATACGCAGTATTTT. It codes for CASQTGQADTQYF.